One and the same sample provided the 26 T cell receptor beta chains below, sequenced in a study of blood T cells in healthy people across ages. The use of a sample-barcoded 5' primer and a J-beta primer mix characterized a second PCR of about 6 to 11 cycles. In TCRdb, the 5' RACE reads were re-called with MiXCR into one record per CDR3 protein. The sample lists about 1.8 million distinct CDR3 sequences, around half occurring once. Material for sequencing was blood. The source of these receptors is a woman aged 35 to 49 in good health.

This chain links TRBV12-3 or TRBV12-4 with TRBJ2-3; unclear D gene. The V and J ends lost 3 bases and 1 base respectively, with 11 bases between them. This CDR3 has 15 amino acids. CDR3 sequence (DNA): TGTGCCAGCAGTTTCATCAGTAGGGGCACAGATACGCAGTATTTT. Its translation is CASSFISRGTDTQYF.

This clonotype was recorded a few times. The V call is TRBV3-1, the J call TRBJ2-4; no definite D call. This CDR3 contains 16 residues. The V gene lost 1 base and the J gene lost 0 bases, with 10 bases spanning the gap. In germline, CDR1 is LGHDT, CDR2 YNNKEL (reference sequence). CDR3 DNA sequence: TGTGCCAGCAGCCAAGTGGCAAAAGGAGCCAAAAACATTCAGTACTTC. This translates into CASSQVAKGAKNIQYF. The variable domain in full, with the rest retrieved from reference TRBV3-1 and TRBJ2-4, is DTAVSQTPKYLVTQMGNDKSIKCEQNLGHDTMYWYKQDSKKFLKIMFSYNNKELIINETVPNRFSPKSPDKAHLNLHINSLELGDSAVYFCASSQVAKGAKNIQYFGAGTRLSVL.

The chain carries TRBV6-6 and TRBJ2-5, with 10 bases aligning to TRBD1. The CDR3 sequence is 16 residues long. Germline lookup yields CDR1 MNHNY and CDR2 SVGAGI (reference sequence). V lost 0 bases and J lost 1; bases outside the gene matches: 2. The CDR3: CASSYSTGGSQETQYF. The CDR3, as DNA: TGTGCCAGCAGTTACTCGACAGGGGGCTCCCAAGAGACCCAGTACTTC.

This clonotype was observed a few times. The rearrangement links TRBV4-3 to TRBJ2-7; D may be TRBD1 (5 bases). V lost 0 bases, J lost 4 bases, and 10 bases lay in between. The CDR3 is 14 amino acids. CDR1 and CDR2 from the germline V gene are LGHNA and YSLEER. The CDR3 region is CASSQDQGWYEQYF. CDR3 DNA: TGCGCCAGCAGCCAAGATCAGGGTTGGTACGAGCAGTACTTC.

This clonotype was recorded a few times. CDR3 sequence reads: CASIPTGQNYGYTF. CDR3 sequence (DNA): TGTGCCAGCATCCCTACGGGACAGAACTATGGCTACACCTTC. The chain employs TRBV6-5 and TRBJ1-2, with 7 bases lining up with TRBD1. Germline trimming cut 7 bases from V and 2 bases from J; bases unmatched to any gene: 7. The CDR3 consists of 14 residues. Looked up from germline, CDR1 is MNHEY and CDR2 is SVGAGI.

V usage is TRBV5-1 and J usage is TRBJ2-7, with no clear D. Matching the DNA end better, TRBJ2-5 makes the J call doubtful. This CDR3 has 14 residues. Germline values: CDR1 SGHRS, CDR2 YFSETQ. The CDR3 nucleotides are TGCGCCAGCAGCTCGTCCCGAGGCCCTGGGACCCAGTACTTC. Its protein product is CASSSSRGPGTQYF.

The CDR3 protein is CASSEEATQYF. The CDR3 coding sequence is TGTGCCAGCAGTGAAGAAGCGACCCAGTACTTC. The rearrangement joins TRBV6-1 to TRBJ2-5; D not resolved. CDR3 length: 11 amino acids. V lost 1 base, J lost 7 bases, and 4 bases lay in between. CDR1 MNHNS and CDR2 SASEGT come from the germline V gene.

DNA for the CDR3: TGCGCCAGCAGCTTGTATGGGGCGGGCTCAACTAATGAAAAACTGTTTTTT. This encodes CASSLYGAGSTNEKLFF. V usage is TRBV5-1 and J usage is TRBJ1-4, with D possibly being TRBD1 (5 bases). The germline V gene has CDR1 SGHRS and CDR2 YFSETQ. V was cut by 1 base and J by 0 bases, with 13 bases left in between. This CDR3 comprises 17 residues.

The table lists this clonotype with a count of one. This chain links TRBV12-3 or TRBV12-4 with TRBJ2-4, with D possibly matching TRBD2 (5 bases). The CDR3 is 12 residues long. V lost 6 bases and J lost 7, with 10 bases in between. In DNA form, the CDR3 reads TGTGCCAGCAGGACCCGAGGGAACATTCAGTACTTC. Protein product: CASRTRGNIQYF.

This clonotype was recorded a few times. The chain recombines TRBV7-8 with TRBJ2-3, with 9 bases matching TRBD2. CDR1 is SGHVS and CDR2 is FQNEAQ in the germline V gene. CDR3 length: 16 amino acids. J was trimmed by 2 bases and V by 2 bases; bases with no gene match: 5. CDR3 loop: CASSLSQRGVTDTQYF. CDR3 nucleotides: TGTGCCAGCAGCTTATCCCAGCGGGGGGTCACAGATACGCAGTATTTT.

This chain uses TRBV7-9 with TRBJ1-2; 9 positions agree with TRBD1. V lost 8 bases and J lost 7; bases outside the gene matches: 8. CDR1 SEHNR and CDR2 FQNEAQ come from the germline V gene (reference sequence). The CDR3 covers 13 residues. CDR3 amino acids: CASGIQGAGGYTF. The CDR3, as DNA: TGTGCCAGCGGCATACAGGGGGCTGGTGGCTACACCTTC.

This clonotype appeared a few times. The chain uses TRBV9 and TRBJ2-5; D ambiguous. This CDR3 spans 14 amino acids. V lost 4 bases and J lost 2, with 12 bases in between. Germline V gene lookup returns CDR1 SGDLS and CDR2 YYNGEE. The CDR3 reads CASSSGADQETQYF. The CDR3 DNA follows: TGTGCCAGCAGCTCCGGCGCGGATCAAGAGACCCAGTACTTC.

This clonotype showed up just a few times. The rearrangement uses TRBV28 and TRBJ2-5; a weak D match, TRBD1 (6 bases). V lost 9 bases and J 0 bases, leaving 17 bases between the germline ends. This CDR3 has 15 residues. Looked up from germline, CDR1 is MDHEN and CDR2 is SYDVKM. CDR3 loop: CASSRTEPYQETQYF. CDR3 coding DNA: TGTGCCAGTAGCCGGACAGAACCGTACCAAGAGACCCAGTACTTC.

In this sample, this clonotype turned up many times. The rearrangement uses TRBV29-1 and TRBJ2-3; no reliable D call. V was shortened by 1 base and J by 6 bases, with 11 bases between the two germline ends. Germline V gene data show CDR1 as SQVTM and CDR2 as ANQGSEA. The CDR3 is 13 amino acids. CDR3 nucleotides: TGCAGCGTTGAAGTTCAAGGGTCGGATACGCAGTATTTT. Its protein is CSVEVQGSDTQYF.

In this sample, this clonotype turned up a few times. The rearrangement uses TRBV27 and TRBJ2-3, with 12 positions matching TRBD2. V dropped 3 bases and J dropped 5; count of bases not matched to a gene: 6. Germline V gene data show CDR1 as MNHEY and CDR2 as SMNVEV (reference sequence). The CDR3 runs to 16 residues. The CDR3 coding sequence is TGTGCCAGCAGTTTGTCTAGCGGGGGGGCTTTAGATACGCAGTATTTT. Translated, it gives CASSLSSGGALDTQYF.

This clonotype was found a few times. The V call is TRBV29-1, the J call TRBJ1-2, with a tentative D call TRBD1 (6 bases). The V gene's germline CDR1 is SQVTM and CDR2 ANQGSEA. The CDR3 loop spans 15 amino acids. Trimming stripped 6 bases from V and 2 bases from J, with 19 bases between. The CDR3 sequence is CSVSPGRGSNYGYTF. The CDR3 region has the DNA TGCAGCGTCTCCCCCGGCAGGGGATCCAACTATGGCTACACCTTC.

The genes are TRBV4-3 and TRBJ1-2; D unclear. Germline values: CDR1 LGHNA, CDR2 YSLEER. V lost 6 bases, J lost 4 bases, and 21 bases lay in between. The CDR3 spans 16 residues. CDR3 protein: CASSLEDRQDSYGYTF. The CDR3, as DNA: TGCGCCAGCAGTCTCGAGGACCGTCAGGATAGCTATGGCTACACCTTC.

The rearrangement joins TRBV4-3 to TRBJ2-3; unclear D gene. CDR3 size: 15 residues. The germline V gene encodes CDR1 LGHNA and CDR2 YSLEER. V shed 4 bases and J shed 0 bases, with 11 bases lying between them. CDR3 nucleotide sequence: TGCGCCAGCAGCCGGGCAGTAACTAGCACAGATACGCAGTATTTT. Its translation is CASSRAVTSTDTQYF.

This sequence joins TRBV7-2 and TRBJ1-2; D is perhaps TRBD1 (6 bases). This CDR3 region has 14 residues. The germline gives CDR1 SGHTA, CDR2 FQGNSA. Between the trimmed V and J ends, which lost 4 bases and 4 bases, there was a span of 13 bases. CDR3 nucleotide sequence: TGTGCCAGCAGCTCCGCCACAGGGCCCTATGGCTACACCTTC. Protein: CASSSATGPYGYTF.

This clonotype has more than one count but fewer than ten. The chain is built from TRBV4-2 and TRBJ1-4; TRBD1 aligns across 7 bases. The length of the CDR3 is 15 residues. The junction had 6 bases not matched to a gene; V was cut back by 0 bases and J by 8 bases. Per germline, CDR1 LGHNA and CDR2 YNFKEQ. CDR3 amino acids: CASSQDYRGVEKLFF. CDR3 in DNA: TGTGCCAGCAGCCAAGATTACAGGGGTGTGGAAAAACTGTTTTTT.

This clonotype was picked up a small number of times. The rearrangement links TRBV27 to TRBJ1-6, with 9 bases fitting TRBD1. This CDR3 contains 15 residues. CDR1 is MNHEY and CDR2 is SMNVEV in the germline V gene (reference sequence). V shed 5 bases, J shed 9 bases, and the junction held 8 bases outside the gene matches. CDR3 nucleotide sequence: TGTGCCAGCAGTCCAAGACAGGGGGTTGGTTCACCCCTCCACTTT. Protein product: CASSPRQGVGSPLHF.

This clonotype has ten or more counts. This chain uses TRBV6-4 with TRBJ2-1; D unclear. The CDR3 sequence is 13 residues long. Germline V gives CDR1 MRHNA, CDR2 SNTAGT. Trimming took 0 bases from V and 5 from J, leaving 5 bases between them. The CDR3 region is CASSDSENNEQFF. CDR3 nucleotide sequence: TGTGCCAGCAGTGACTCTGAAAACAATGAGCAGTTCTTC.

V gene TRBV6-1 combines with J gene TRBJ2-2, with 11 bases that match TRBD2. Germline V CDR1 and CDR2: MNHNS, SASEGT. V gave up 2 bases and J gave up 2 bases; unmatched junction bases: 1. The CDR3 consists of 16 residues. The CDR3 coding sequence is TGTGCCAGCAGTGAACTAGCGGGGGGAAACACCGGGGAGCTGTTTTTT. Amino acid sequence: CASSELAGGNTGELFF.

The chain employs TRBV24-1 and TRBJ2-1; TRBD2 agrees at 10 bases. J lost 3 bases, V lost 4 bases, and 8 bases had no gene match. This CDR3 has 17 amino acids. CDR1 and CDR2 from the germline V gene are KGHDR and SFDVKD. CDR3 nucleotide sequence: TGTGCCACCAGTGAAGACCGATTAGCGGGGGGCTACAATGAGCAGTTCTTC. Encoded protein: CATSEDRLAGGYNEQFF.

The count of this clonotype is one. The chain's CDR3 is CATSDFEGFVRNTQYF. CDR3 in DNA: TGTGCCACCAGTGATTTTGAGGGGTTTGTAAGAAATACGCAGTATTTT. V usage is TRBV24-1 and J usage is TRBJ2-3, with D perhaps being TRBD1 or TRBD2 (5 bases each). Germline assignment: CDR1 KGHDR and CDR2 SFDVKD. The length of the CDR3 is 16 residues. The ends were cut back, 1 base at V and 7 bases at J, with 17 bases in the middle.

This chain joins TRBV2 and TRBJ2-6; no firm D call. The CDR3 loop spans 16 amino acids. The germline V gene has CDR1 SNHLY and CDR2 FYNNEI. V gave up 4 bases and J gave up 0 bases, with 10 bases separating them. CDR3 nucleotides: TGTGCCAGCAGTGTGGACCGACACTCTGGGGCCAACGTCCTGACTTTC. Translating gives CASSVDRHSGANVLTF.